This passage covers 26 T cell receptor beta chains from one sample sequenced in a study of blood T cell repertoires in COVID-19. Data came from immunoSEQ multiplex PCR; TCRdb stores just in-frame clones and leaves some out. The data hold roughly 190,000 clones, with around 84% observed a single time. The specimen was peripheral blood. These receptors all come from a human donor in a cohort sampled during active COVID-19.

The V call is TRBV5-1, the J call TRBJ2-7; TRBD2 matches 9 bases. CDR3 length: 17 amino acids. From germline, CDR1 is SGHRS and CDR2 YFSETQ. V shed 1 base and J 3 bases; nucleotides not matched to a gene: 11. The CDR3 is CASSLSAGGPSIYEQYF. DNA for the CDR3: TGCGCCAGCAGCTTGTCTGCGGGAGGGCCAAGTATCTACGAGCAGTACTTC.

The table lists this clone with a few counts. The gene calls are TRBV7-6 and TRBJ1-2, with D unclear. V lost 4 bases, J lost 4 bases, and 13 bases lay in between. Germline CDR1 is SGHVS and CDR2 is FNYEAQ. This CDR3 has 14 residues. CDR3 nucleotides: TGTGCCAGCAGCTCGGGGATGGGCCGCTATGGCTACACCTTC. This encodes CASSSGMGRYGYTF.

The chain is built from TRBV19 and TRBJ1-1, with 11 positions matching TRBD1. Germline-derived CDR1 and CDR2 are LNHDA and SQIVND (reference sequence). J gave up 3 bases and V 3 bases, and 6 bases lay outside the gene matches. This CDR3 is 16 amino acids long. CDR3 amino acids: CASSILPGQGDTEAFF. CDR3 DNA: TGTGCCAGTAGTATTCTTCCGGGACAGGGGGACACTGAAGCTTTCTTT.

This clone has just one count. V usage is TRBV19 and J usage is TRBJ2-3; TRBD2 might be the D (6 bases). V was trimmed by 4 bases and J by 0 bases, leaving 11 bases between them. The length of the CDR3 is 15 residues. CDR1 is LNHDA, CDR2 SQIVND, per germline (reference sequence). The CDR3 nucleotides read TGTGCCAGTAGTACAGTGCTAGCGAGCACAGATACGCAGTATTTT. The encoded protein is CASSTVLASTDTQYF. The full variable domain, in which reference TRBV19 and TRBJ2-3 provide the parts outside the CDR3, is DGGITQSPKYLFRKEGQNVTLSCEQNLNHDAMYWYRQDPGQGLRLIYYSQIVNDFQKGDIAEGYSVSREKKESFPLTVTSAQKNPTAFYLCASSTVLASTDTQYFGPGTRLTVL.

The chain employs TRBV5-4 and TRBJ2-7; D call uncertain. The germline V gene has CDR1 SGHNT and CDR2 YYREEE (reference sequence). Trimming removed 4 bases at V and 5 bases at J, with 19 bases between. This CDR3 comprises 15 residues. The CDR3 reads CASSPTTTPLDEQYF. The CDR3, as DNA: TGTGCCAGCAGCCCAACTACTACCCCGCTGGACGAGCAGTACTTC.

This clone was seen a handful of times. The rearrangement uses TRBV2 and TRBJ2-5; unclear D gene. There are 12 residues in the CDR3. From germline, CDR1 is SNHLY and CDR2 FYNNEI. The germline V and J ends were trimmed by 4 bases and 2 bases, with 5 bases remaining between them. DNA of the CDR3: TGTGCCAGCAGTGCCGCGCAAGAGACCCAGTACTTC. Translating gives CASSAAQETQYF.

J is TRBJ2-5 and V is TRBV18; TRBD1 matches 7 bases. Germline CDR1 is KGHSH and CDR2 is LQKENI. This CDR3 is 15 amino acids long. Trimming cost V 5 bases and J 2 bases; bases outside gene matches: 8. The chain's CDR3 is CASSSRWTGQETQYF. CDR3 DNA sequence: TGTGCCAGCTCATCGCGATGGACAGGACAAGAGACCCAGTACTTC.

In this sample, this clone turned up a few times. The gene calls are TRBV12-3 or TRBV12-4 and TRBJ1-6, with TRBD1 matching over 7 bases. The CDR3 covers 13 residues. With V trimmed by 6 bases and J by 8 bases, 4 bases remained unmatched. The CDR3: CASSDRVDSPLHF. CDR3 DNA: TGTGCCAGCAGCGACAGGGTCGATTCACCCCTCCACTTT.

The rearrangement joins TRBV7-6 to TRBJ1-4; D uncertain. This CDR3 is built from 15 residues. Germline loops: CDR1 SGHVS, CDR2 FNYEAQ. V was clipped by 5 bases and J by 0 bases, with 10 bases between them. CDR3 bases: TGTGCCAGCAGCCAGAGGGCAGCAACTAATGAAAAACTGTTTTTT. Encoded protein: CASSQRAATNEKLFF.

In its sample, this clone was seen once. The chain couples TRBV3-1 (or the pseudogene TRBV3-2) to TRBJ2-5; possibly TRBD2 for D (5 bases). CDR1 LGHDT and CDR2 YNNKEL come from the germline V gene (reference sequence). Deletions cut 3 bases from V and 6 bases from J, with 14 bases between. This CDR3 has 14 amino acids. The CDR3 spells CASSQVTSPKTQYF. CDR3 coding DNA: TGTGCCAGCAGCCAGGTCACTAGTCCCAAGACCCAGTACTTC.

This chain connects TRBV6-6 to TRBJ1-5, with 9 positions matching TRBD1. Germline V lookup: CDR1 MNHNY, CDR2 SVGAGI (reference sequence). The CDR3 consists of 14 residues. The V segment lost 6 bases and the J segment 4 bases; nucleotides outside the gene matches: 4. DNA of the CDR3: TGTGCCAGCAGACCCGGGACAGGGAATCAGCCCCAGCATTTT. It is translated as CASRPGTGNQPQHF.

The chain combines TRBV5-1 with TRBJ1-1; no firm D call. The CDR3 length is 14 residues. Trimming left V 5 bases short and J 5 bases short, with 16 bases between. Germline loops: CDR1 SGHRS, CDR2 YFSETQ. CDR3 loop: CASRFGVAGTEAFF. In DNA, the CDR3 is TGCGCCAGCAGATTCGGGGTGGCGGGGACTGAAGCTTTCTTT.

This clone was found a few times. The rearrangement links TRBV7-3 to TRBJ2-1; D gene uncertain. The germline V gene encodes CDR1 SGHTA and CDR2 FQGTGA. The CDR3 consists of 13 residues. V lost 3 bases and J 5 bases, leaving 8 bases between the germline ends. DNA for the CDR3: TGTGCCAGCAGCTTGGGCAGAAACAATGAGCAGTTCTTC. Translation gives CASSLGRNNEQFF.

V is TRBV27 and J is TRBJ2-7; 14 positions match TRBD2. The CDR3 covers 16 residues. V gave up 5 bases and J gave up 4 bases; unmatched junction bases: 7. Germline V CDR1 and CDR2: MNHEY, SMNVEV (reference sequence). The CDR3 loop is CASSPRTSGRPYEQYF. The CDR3 nucleotides are TGTGCCAGCAGTCCCCGGACTAGCGGGAGGCCTTACGAGCAGTACTTC.

DNA for the CDR3: TGTGCCAGCAGCGTTCAAAACTATGGCTACACCTTC. It yields the protein CASSVQNYGYTF. V gene TRBV9 combines with J gene TRBJ1-2; D not certain. The CDR3 is made up of 12 amino acids. Germline CDR1 is SGDLS and CDR2 is YYNGEE. V lost 2 bases to trimming and J lost 2 bases, with 4 bases between them.

The chain joins TRBV7-8 to TRBJ2-6; 7 bases fit TRBD1. The trim removed 3 bases at V and 3 bases at J, leaving 8 bases unmatched. The CDR3 has 17 amino acids. CDR1 and CDR2 from the germline V gene are SGHVS and FQNEAQ. The chain's CDR3 is CASSFVDRDDGANVLTF. The CDR3 DNA reads as TGTGCCAGCAGCTTTGTAGACAGGGACGATGGGGCCAACGTCCTGACTTTC.

CDR3 loop: CASSLVARVLATNTGELFF. The CDR3 coding sequence is TGTGCCAGCAGTTTGGTTGCCAGGGTACTAGCGACAAACACCGGGGAGCTGTTTTTT. V is TRBV27 and J is TRBJ2-2; TRBD2 matches at 7 bases. The CDR3 length is 19 residues. CDR1 MNHEY and CDR2 SMNVEV come from the germline V gene (reference sequence). J gave up 2 bases and V 3 bases, and 15 bases lay outside the gene matches.

The chain is built from TRBV9 and TRBJ1-1; D gene unclear. Trimming pared 7 bases from V and 2 bases from J, leaving 12 bases between. Germline V gives CDR1 SGDLS, CDR2 YYNGEE. The CDR3 covers 13 residues. CDR3 sequence (DNA): TGTGCCAGCGGCGGCAGCGGTAACACTGAAGCTTTCTTT. Amino acid sequence: CASGGSGNTEAFF. Together with reference TRBV9 and TRBJ1-1, the CDR3 gives the full variable domain: DSGVTQTPKHLITATGQRVTLRCSPRSGDLSVYWYQQSLDQGLQFLIQYYNGEERAKGNILERFSAQQFPDLHSELNLSSLELGDSALYFCASGGSGNTEAFFGQGTRLTVV.

This clone was seen just once. The V and J genes are TRBV11-2 and TRBJ1-4; D may be TRBD1 (6 bases). The CDR3 sequence is 15 residues long. With 6 bases removed from V and 7 bases from J, the gap between germline ends came to 18 bases. Looked up from germline, CDR1 is SGHAT and CDR2 is FQNNGV. DNA for the CDR3: TGTGCCAGCAGTCCCCAGGGGCGCTTTACTGAAAAACTGTTTTTT. This translates into CASSPQGRFTEKLFF. The whole variable domain, remainder taken from reference TRBV11-2 and TRBJ1-4, is EAGVAQSPRYKIIEKRQSVAFWCNPISGHATLYWYQQILGQGPKLLIQFQNNGVVDDSQLPKDRFSAERLKGVDSTLKIQPAKLEDSAVYLCASSPQGRFTEKLFFGSGTQLSVL.

The chain joins TRBV5-1 to TRBJ1-1, with 8 positions matching TRBD1. This CDR3 contains 14 residues. Germline V gene lookup returns CDR1 SGHRS and CDR2 YFSETQ. The V gene end was trimmed by 2 bases and the J gene end by 3 bases; junction bases not matched to a gene: 3. In nucleotides, the CDR3 is TGCGCCAGCAGCTTCCGACAGGGGCACACTGAAGCTTTCTTT. Its protein product is CASSFRQGHTEAFF.

This chain joins TRBV9 and TRBJ1-2; D uncertain. With 0 bases removed from V and 7 bases from J, the gap between germline ends came to 13 bases. The CDR3 has 14 residues. From germline, CDR1 is SGDLS and CDR2 YYNGEE. The DNA of the CDR3 is TGTGCCAGCAGCGTAGTTCCAGGTGATGCTGGCTACACCTTC. It translates to CASSVVPGDAGYTF.

The chain links TRBV7-2 to TRBJ1-6, with no clear D. CDR1 is SGHTA and CDR2 is FQGNSA in the germline V gene. The CDR3 length is 15 residues. The V and J ends lost 4 bases and 0 bases respectively, with 7 bases between them. CDR3: CASSSGSSYNSPLHF. CDR3 nucleotide sequence: TGTGCCAGCAGCTCGGGGAGCTCCTATAATTCACCCCTCCACTTT.

The rearrangement links TRBV30 to TRBJ1-4; D might be TRBD1 (6 bases). Germline CDR1 is GTSNPN and CDR2 is SVGIG (reference sequence). The CDR3 sequence is 18 residues long. Trimming cost V 2 bases and J 3 bases, with 22 bases left between them. The DNA of the CDR3 is TGTGCCTGGAGTAACTCAGGGGAGCGCGGACGGGCTAATGAAAAACTGTTTTTT. Amino acid sequence: CAWSNSGERGRANEKLFF.

The V and J genes are TRBV6-5 and TRBJ2-7; 7 bases align to TRBD2. CDR3 size: 14 residues. Germline values: CDR1 MNHEY, CDR2 SVGAGI. The V gene end was trimmed by 6 bases and the J gene end by 2 bases; junction bases not matched to a gene: 7. The CDR3 here is CASRASGHTYEQYF. CDR3 coding DNA: TGTGCCAGCAGGGCTAGCGGCCACACCTACGAGCAGTACTTC.

The CDR3 nucleotides are TGTGCCAGCACACGTCCGGGAAACACTGAAGCTTTCTTT. As protein: CASTRPGNTEAFF. This sequence joins TRBV3-1 (or the pseudogene TRBV3-2) and TRBJ1-1, with D uncertain. CDR1 LGHDT and CDR2 YNNKEL come from the germline V gene (reference sequence). The CDR3 length is 13 residues. Trimming took off 7 bases at V and 2 bases at J, with 11 bases between the two ends.

The chain recombines TRBV5-6 with TRBJ2-7; D not certain. V was cut by 4 bases and J by 1 base, with 15 bases left in between. CDR1 is SGHDT and CDR2 is YYEEEE in the germline V gene. The CDR3 covers 15 residues. In DNA form, the CDR3 reads TGTGCCAGCAGCACCGGTAACAGATCTTCCTACGAGCAGTACGTC. Encoded protein: CASSTGNRSSYEQYV.